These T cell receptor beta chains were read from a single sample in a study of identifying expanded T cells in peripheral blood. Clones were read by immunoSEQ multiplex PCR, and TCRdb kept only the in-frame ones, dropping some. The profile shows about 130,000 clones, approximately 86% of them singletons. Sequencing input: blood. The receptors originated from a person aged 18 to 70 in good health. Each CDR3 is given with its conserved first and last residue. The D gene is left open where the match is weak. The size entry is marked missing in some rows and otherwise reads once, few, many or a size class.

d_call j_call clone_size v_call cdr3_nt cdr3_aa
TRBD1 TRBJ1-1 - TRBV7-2 TGTGCCAGCACCCGACAGGGGGCCGAGTGGACTGAAGCTTTCTTT CASTRQGAEWTEAFF
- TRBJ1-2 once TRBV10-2 TGCGCCAGCCGCGGGGCCGCTAACTATGGCTACACCTTC CASRGAANYGYTF
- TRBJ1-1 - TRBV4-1 TGCGCCAGCAGCCAAGATCGATACTGGGACACTGAAGCTTTCTTT CASSQDRYWDTEAFF
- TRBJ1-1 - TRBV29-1 TGCAGCGCCGCGAGGGCACTTAACACTGAAGCTTTCTTT CSAARALNTEAFF
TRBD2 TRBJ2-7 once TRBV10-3 TGTGCCATCAGTGCCCGGGGGAGCGGGGGGTTTAACGAGCAGTACTTC CAISARGSGGFNEQYF
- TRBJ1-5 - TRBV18 TGTGCCAGCTCACCACGGCCCCAGGATAGCAATCAGCCCCAGCATTTT CASSPRPQDSNQPQHF
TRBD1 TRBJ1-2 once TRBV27 TGTGCCAGCAGTTTAAGACAGGGGTATGGCTACACCTTC CASSLRQGYGYTF
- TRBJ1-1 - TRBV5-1 TGCGCCAGCAGCCTCACGGGGCTCGAGAGGGCTGAAGCTTTCTTT CASSLTGLERAEAFF
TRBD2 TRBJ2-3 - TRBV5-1 TGCGCCAGCAGCTTGTTGTCTAGCGGGAAGGCTTTCACAGATACGCAGTATTTT CASSLLSSGKAFTDTQYF
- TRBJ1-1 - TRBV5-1 TGCGCCAGCAGCTTGGCAGGGACGGGAAACACTGAAGCTTTCTTT CASSLAGTGNTEAFF
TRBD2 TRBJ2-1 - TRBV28 TGTGCCAGCATAACCAGAGCGGGAGTTTCCTACAATGAGCAGTTCTTC CASITRAGVSYNEQFF
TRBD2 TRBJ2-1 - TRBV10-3 TGTGCCATCGGGAGCGGGGGGGGATACAATGAGCAGTTCTTC CAIGSGGGYNEQFF
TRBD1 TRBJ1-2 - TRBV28 TGTGCCAGCAGTACCCCCTACGAGGGACAGGAAGCCTATGGCTACACCTTC CASSTPYEGQEAYGYTF
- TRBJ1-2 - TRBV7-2 TGTGCCAGCAGCCCAAAAGGGTGGTATGAGAAGGGCTACACCTTC CASSPKGWYEKGYTF
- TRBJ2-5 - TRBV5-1 TGCGCCAGCAGCTTGGCCTATTTAGAGACCCAGTACTTC CASSLAYLETQYF
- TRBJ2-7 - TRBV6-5 TGTGCCAGCAGCCCCGGGGCGGGGAGTACCTACGAGCAGTACTTC CASSPGAGSTYEQYF
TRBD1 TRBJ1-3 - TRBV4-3 TGCGCCAGCAGCCAAGATCCCCAGGGGGCTGGAAACACCATATATTTT CASSQDPQGAGNTIYF
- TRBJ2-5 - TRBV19 TGTGCCAGTAGTATAGGTGACCAAGAGACCCAGTACTTC CASSIGDQETQYF
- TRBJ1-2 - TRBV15 TGTGCCACCAGCATGGACGGAAACTATGGCTACACCTTC CATSMDGNYGYTF
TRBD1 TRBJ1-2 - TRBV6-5 TGTGCCAGCAGATTAGGACAGGGAGTTTACTATGGCTACACCTTC CASRLGQGVYYGYTF
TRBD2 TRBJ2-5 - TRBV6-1 TGTGCCAGCAGTGGGGGAGCGGGGGGGCCAGAGACCCAGTACTTC CASSGGAGGPETQYF
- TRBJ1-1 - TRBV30 TGTGCCTGGAGACAGGGAACCACTGAAGCTTTCTTT CAWRQGTTEAFF
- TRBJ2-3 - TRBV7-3 TGTGCCAGCAGCTTAATAGGGGTTGACACAGATACGCAGTATTTT CASSLIGVDTDTQYF
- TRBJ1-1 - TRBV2 TGTGCCAGCAAGCCCGGATCCAACACTGAAGCTTTCTTT CASKPGSNTEAFF
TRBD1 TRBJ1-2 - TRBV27 TGTGCCAGCAGCCGGGACAGGGGAGGGTATGGCTACACCTTC CASSRDRGGYGYTF
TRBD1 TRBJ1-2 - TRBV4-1 TGCGCCAGCAGCCAAGATCTCGCGGACAGGGGCTATGGCTACACCTTC CASSQDLADRGYGYTF
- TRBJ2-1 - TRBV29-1 TGCAGCGTTGAATTCCGGGCCGACGATGAGCAGTTCTTC CSVEFRADDEQFF
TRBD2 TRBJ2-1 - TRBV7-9 TGTGCCAGCAGCATGGGGACTAGCGGGAGAAGTACGGACAATGAGCAGTTCTTC CASSMGTSGRSTDNEQFF
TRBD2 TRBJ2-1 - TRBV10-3 TGTGCCATAGGGACTAGCGCAGGCAATGAGCAGTTCTTC CAIGTSAGNEQFF
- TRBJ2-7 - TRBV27 TGTGCCAGCAGTTCCTTCGGACTGGTCTACGAGCAGTACTTC CASSSFGLVYEQYF
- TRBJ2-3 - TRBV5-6 TGTGCCAGCAGCTTGGTCGGGGGTGGTCGGTATACGCAGTATTTT CASSLVGGGRYTQYF
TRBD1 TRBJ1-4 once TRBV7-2 TGTGCCAGCAGCTTTCAGGGACAGGGGATCGGCTCATCCGAAAAACTGTTTTTT CASSFQGQGIGSSEKLFF
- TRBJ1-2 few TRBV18 TGTGCCAGCTCACCACGAGGGAGGAGCTACACCTTC CASSPRGRSYTF
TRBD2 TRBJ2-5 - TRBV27 TGTGCCAGCAGTGTTGCGGGAGGCCTCGTTGGGACCCAGTACTTC CASSVAGGLVGTQYF
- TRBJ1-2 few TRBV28 TGTGCCATCAAGACAGGACTTGGTGGCTACACCTTC CAIKTGLGGYTF
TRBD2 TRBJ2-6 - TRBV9 TGTGCCAGCAGCGGACTAGCGGGGGCTTCTGGGGCCAACGTCCTGACTTTC CASSGLAGASGANVLTF
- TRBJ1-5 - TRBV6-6 TGTGCCAGCAGTTCGCCGGGACAAAATCAGCCCCAGCATTTT CASSSPGQNQPQHF
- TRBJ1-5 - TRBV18 TGTGCCAGCTCCCAAAGACAGACGCTACTTGGCAATCAGCCCCAGCATTTT CASSQRQTLLGNQPQHF
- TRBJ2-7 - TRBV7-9 TGTGCCAGCAGCCATGGGGTCTACGAGCAGTACTTC CASSHGVYEQYF
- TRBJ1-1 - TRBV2 TGTGCCAGCGGGGTAGACATGAACACTGAAGCTTTCTTT CASGVDMNTEAFF
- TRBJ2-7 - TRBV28 TGTGCCAGCAGTTCCCATGCTGGGACGACCCTAGGGTACGAGCAGTACTTC CASSSHAGTTLGYEQYF
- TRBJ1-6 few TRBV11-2 TGTGCCAGCAGCTACCGGAGGGAGAATTCACCCCTCCACTTT CASSYRRENSPLHF
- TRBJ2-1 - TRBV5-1 TGCGCCAGCAGCCAAGAGCGAGAGGGTGAGCAGTTCTTC CASSQEREGEQFF
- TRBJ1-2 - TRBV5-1 TGCGCCAGCAGGGTCGATAACCGTATATTCTATGGCTACACCTTC CASRVDNRIFYGYTF
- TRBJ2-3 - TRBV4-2 TGTGCCAGCAGCCAAGGCGGGGTAAGCACAGATACGCAGTATTTT CASSQGGVSTDTQYF
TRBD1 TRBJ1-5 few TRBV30 TGTGCCTTGGGACAGGGGATGGGTCAGCCCCAGCATTTT CALGQGMGQPQHF
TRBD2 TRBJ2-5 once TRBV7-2 TGTGCCAGCAGCTTAAGGCCAGCGGGAGGGGGAGAGACCCAGTACTTC CASSLRPAGGGETQYF
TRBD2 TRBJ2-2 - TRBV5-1 TGCGCCAGCAACACGGGACTAGCGGCCGCCGGGGAGCTGTTTTTT CASNTGLAAAGELFF
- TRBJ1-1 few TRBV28 TGTGCCAGCAGGCGCACGCGGGAAGCTTTCTTT CASRRTREAFF
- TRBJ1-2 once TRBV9 TGTGCCAGCAGCGTAGTGGACAGCTATGGCTACACCTTC CASSVVDSYGYTF
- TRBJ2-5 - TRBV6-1 TGTGCCAGCAGCCCCCTAGGGGAGACCCAGTACTTC CASSPLGETQYF
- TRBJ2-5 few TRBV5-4 TGTGCCAGCTCGGCTCCGGCAGATCCCCAGTACTTC CASSAPADPQYF
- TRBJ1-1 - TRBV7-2 TGTGCCAGCAGCTTGGGTCAGCTTAACACTGAAGCTTTCTTT CASSLGQLNTEAFF
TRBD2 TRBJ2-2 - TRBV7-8 TGTGCCAGCAGCGGACTAGCGAGGAACACCGGGGAGCTGTTTTTT CASSGLARNTGELFF